This T cell receptor beta chain derives from a study of cytomegalovirus exposure and HLA in healthy donors. This CDR3 is 13 amino acids long. Trimming shortened V by 0 bases and J by 9 bases, and 11 bases separated the two germline ends. Germline-derived CDR1 and CDR2 are ENHRY and SYGVKD. PCR involved 60 Vbeta and 13 Jbeta primers. TCRdb's copy holds only in-frame clones and misses some; the assay was immunoSEQ multiplex PCR. The table lists about 120,000 clones, about 75% of them singletons. Sequenced sample: PBMCs. V is TRBV10-3 and J is TRBJ1-1, with a tentative D call TRBD1 (5 bases). The source of this sequence is a woman aged 35 to 49 in good health and CMV-seropositive. The CDR3 loop is CAISESTGVQAFF. CDR3 in DNA: TGTGCCATCAGTGAGTCTACAGGAGTCCAAGCTTTCTTT.